This T cell receptor (beta chain) was retrieved from a study of response to subunit inactivated influenza vaccine (dated by TCRdb to between 2018 and 2020). For the study in its entirety: Deep quantitative T cell receptor repertoire profiling was used in the study to track responses to a trivalent subunit inactivated influenza vaccine.

Here is what the overall study found, with its caveats: It was suggested by the authors that each seasonal influenza vaccination may recruit only a limited number of new T cells.

The library was produced with RT-PCR. Sequencing took place on an Illumina HiSeq 2500. TCRdb cleaned the public reads at Q25 with fastp, built clones with MiXCR and kept in-frame beta chains. Every CDR3 protein is listed once, alongside the most common genes and DNA of its rows. Recorded for this sample are around 520,000 distinct CDR3 sequences; about 25% of them occurred a single time. About 1.9% of the sample comes from the top ten. V is shortened by 8 bases, J by 7 bases, and the region joining them spans 21 bases. Looking up the germline V gene yields CDR1 SNHLY and CDR2 FYNNEI. The CDR3, from cysteine to phenylalanine, totals 14 residues. Kept here is only the CDR3 DNA, which spans 42 bases and is read in frame from base 1. Concerning this clonotype itself: What this receptor recognizes is not known. No clone much larger than this one lies a single base away; base qualities are absent.

Source: CD4+ T cells sorted from PBMCs, taken approximately 5 days after vaccination. This TCR came from a man aged 45-65 years who received an inactivated influenza vaccine. Donor details come from another sample of the same person, matched by shared clones. The V and J segments used are TRBV2 and TRBJ2-7; the D gene assignment is perhaps TRBD1 or TRBD2, with each matching 5 bases. For the CDR3, the sequence is CASHPGDLPKEQYF. The base sequence is TGTGCCAGCCACCCCGGGGACCTTCCTAAAGAGCAGTACTTC.